This TCR beta chain was captured by sequencing in a study of long-term antiretroviral therapy in people with HIV. J was trimmed by 5 bases and V by 8 bases; bases with no gene match: 7. This CDR3 comprises 15 residues. Germline V gene sequence: CDR1 LNHDA, CDR2 SQIVND (reference sequence). With regard to this clone: Its target is unknown.

Survey-level immunoSEQ v3.0 assays were run. Profiling relied on immunoSEQ multiplex PCR, and the TCRdb table lists in-frame clones only, not all of them. The data hold some 24,000 clones, with more than 65% observed a single time. Study observations and caveats: For ART adherence, viral resistance and therapy changes, no data were available. Post-treatment diversity went higher with ART but stayed below transplant donor controls.

Clinicians in the United States treated all participants with HIV. Specimens carried about 0.85-10 million cryopreserved PBMC before DNA extraction. This TCR came from a man between 25 and 39 years old with HIV. The chain recombines TRBV19 with TRBJ2-2; 11 bases agree with TRBD2. The sample here was unsorted PBMCs, taken 4.4 years after starting antiretroviral therapy. CDR3 protein: CASLIAGGRTGELFF. Written as DNA, the CDR3 is TGTGCCAGTTTAATAGCGGGGGGGCGGACCGGGGAGCTGTTTTTT.